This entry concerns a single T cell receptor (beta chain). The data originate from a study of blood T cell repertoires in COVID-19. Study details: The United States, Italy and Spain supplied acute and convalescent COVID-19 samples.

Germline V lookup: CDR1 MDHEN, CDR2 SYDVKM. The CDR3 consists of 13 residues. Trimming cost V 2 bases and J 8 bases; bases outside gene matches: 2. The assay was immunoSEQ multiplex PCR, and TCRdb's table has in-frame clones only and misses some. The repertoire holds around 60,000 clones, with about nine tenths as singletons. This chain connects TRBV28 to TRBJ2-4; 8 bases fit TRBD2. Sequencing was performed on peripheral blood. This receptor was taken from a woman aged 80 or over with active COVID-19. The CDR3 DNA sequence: TGTGCCAGCAGTTTAGCGGGAGGCGACATTCAGTACTTC. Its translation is CASSLAGGDIQYF.